One and the same sample provided the 28 T cell receptor beta chains below, sequenced in a study of blood T cell repertoires in COVID-19. Produced via immunoSEQ multiplex PCR; TCRdb's table is partial and in-frame only. The sample carries some 140,000 clones, about four fifths recorded once. Sequenced: peripheral blood. The receptor set was obtained from a man older than 75 with acute or convalescent COVID-19.

V gene TRBV9 combines with J gene TRBJ1-1; D perhaps matches TRBD1 (6 bases). Trimming removed 2 bases at V and 4 bases at J, with 12 bases between. CDR1 is SGDLS and CDR2 is YYNGEE in the germline V gene. The CDR3 covers 14 residues. The CDR3 DNA reads TGTGCCAGCAGCGTGCAGGGGACGAGCACTGAAGCTTTCTTT. Its protein is CASSVQGTSTEAFF. Using reference TRBV9 and TRBJ1-1 for the parts outside the CDR3, the full variable domain is DSGVTQTPKHLITATGQRVTLRCSPRSGDLSVYWYQQSLDQGLQFLIQYYNGEERAKGNILERFSAQQFPDLHSELNLSSLELGDSALYFCASSVQGTSTEAFFGQGTRLTVV.

This clone showed up just once. V is TRBV11-2 and J is TRBJ1-6; 7 bases agree with TRBD1. From germline, CDR1 is SGHAT and CDR2 FQNNGV. This CDR3 region has 15 residues. The trim removed 4 bases at V and 5 bases at J, leaving 5 bases unmatched. CDR3 DNA sequence: TGTGCCAGCAGCTCGATACAGGGGAATAATTCACCCCTCCACTTT. Its protein is CASSSIQGNNSPLHF.

A single count supports this clone. The chain carries TRBV5-1 and TRBJ2-6; TRBD1 matches at 7 bases. The CDR3 is made up of 17 amino acids. Germline CDR1 is SGHRS and CDR2 is YFSETQ. Unmatched junction bases numbered 7, after V lost 4 bases and J lost 0 bases. The CDR3: CASSRKGQTSGANVLTF. The CDR3 DNA reads TGCGCCAGCAGCCGCAAGGGACAGACCTCTGGGGCCAACGTCCTGACTTTC.

Here the CDR3 DNA reads TGTGCCAGCAGCCCGGGTCGGACCTACGAGCAGTACTTC. Its protein product is CASSPGRTYEQYF. The chain couples TRBV5-6 to TRBJ2-7; no clear D gene. The CDR3 covers 13 residues. Germline V gene data show CDR1 as SGHDT and CDR2 as YYEEEE. With 4 bases removed from V and 2 bases from J, the gap between germline ends came to 10 bases.

The V call is TRBV4-2, the J call TRBJ2-5; the match to TRBD1 covers 8 bases. Germline-derived CDR1 and CDR2 are LGHNA and YNFKEQ. V lost 1 base and J lost 4; bases outside the gene matches: 11. The CDR3 sequence is 17 residues long. The CDR3 region has the DNA TGTGCCAGCAGCCAAGTTATTCAGGGGGCCGGTGGAGAGACCCAGTACTTC. It codes for CASSQVIQGAGGETQYF.

A word on this clone: This same CDR3 is encoded by further DNA sequences in the sample. Written as DNA, the CDR3 is TGTGCCAGCAGTCCACGGACAGGGGGCTATGGCTACACCTTC. It codes for CASSPRTGGYGYTF. The genes are TRBV28 and TRBJ1-2; 10 bases match TRBD1. CDR1 and CDR2 (germline): MDHEN, SYDVKM. The CDR3 is 14 residues long. Unmatched junction bases numbered 4, after V lost 5 bases and J lost 4 bases.

The V gene is TRBV5-8, the J gene TRBJ1-5; 8 bases are shared with TRBD1. This CDR3 is built from 14 residues. Trimming at V came to 4 bases and at J to 6 bases, leaving 6 bases not matched to a gene. Looked up from germline, CDR1 is SGHTS and CDR2 is YDEGEE. This CDR3 is CASSTDRGSQPQHF. For the CDR3, the DNA is TGTGCCAGCAGCACAGACAGGGGTAGTCAGCCCCAGCATTTT.

The genes are TRBV7-2 and TRBJ2-7; D uncertain. This CDR3 spans 13 amino acids. Germline V gene lookup returns CDR1 SGHTA and CDR2 FQGNSA. V was cut by 1 base and J by 4 bases, with 8 bases left in between. In nucleotides, the CDR3 is TGTGCCAGCAGCTTAGACTTCAGGTACGAGCAGTACTTC. Translation gives CASSLDFRYEQYF.

In its sample, this clone was seen a few times. V is TRBV6-1 and J is TRBJ2-2, with a tentative D call TRBD2 (6 bases). CDR1 and CDR2 (germline): MNHNS, SASEGT. V was cut by 1 base and J by 1 base, with 10 bases left in between. CDR3 length: 16 residues. Here the CDR3 DNA reads TGTGCCAGCAGTGAAGGATGGGGGGTGAACACCGGGGAGCTGTTTTTT. Translated, it gives CASSEGWGVNTGELFF.

The chain combines TRBV6-2 or TRBV6-3 with TRBJ2-4, with D maybe TRBD2 (6 bases). The CDR3 runs 20 residues. Germline lookup yields CDR1 MNHEY and CDR2 SVGEGT. V lost 0 bases to trimming and J lost 0 bases, with 21 bases between them. CDR3 protein: CASSYSPVSGRGLAKNIQYF. The CDR3 nucleotides read TGTGCCAGCAGTTACTCACCCGTTTCAGGACGGGGACTAGCCAAAAACATTCAGTACTTC.

This chain connects TRBV11-2 to TRBJ2-5, with a tentative D call TRBD2 (5 bases). CDR1 is SGHAT, CDR2 FQNNGV, per germline. V lost 5 bases and J lost 7, with 17 bases in between. This CDR3 has 14 residues. CDR3 DNA sequence: TGTGCCAGCAGCGAAGGACTTAACGGCAGGACCCAGTACTTC. Protein product: CASSEGLNGRTQYF.

This chain links TRBV4-1 with TRBJ2-7; no clear D. V was shortened by 6 bases and J by 0 bases, with 9 bases between the two germline ends. Germline CDR1 and CDR2: MGHRA and YSYEKL. The CDR3 length is 13 residues. The chain's CDR3 is CASSLSPSYEQYF. In DNA form, the CDR3 reads TGCGCCAGCAGTCTATCTCCCTCCTACGAGCAGTACTTC.

V gene TRBV10-3 combines with J gene TRBJ2-6; TRBD1 agrees at 12 bases. V shed 6 bases and J 3 bases; nucleotides not matched to a gene: 6. Looked up from germline, CDR1 is ENHRY and CDR2 is SYGVKD. This CDR3 contains 17 residues. The CDR3 DNA reads as TGTGCCATCAGCCCGGGACAGGGGGCTAGTGGGGCCAACGTCCTGACTTTC. It codes for CAISPGQGASGANVLTF.

The table lists this clone with a count of one. The chain links TRBV9 to TRBJ1-6, with a tentative D call TRBD1 (5 bases). V was clipped by 4 bases and J by 6 bases, with 14 bases between them. CDR1 SGDLS and CDR2 YYNGEE come from the germline V gene. The CDR3 sequence is 15 residues long. The CDR3 spells CASSITGELNSPLHF. In nucleotides, the CDR3 is TGTGCCAGCAGCATTACAGGAGAGCTTAATTCACCCCTCCACTTT. Together with reference TRBV9 and TRBJ1-6, the CDR3 gives the full variable domain: DSGVTQTPKHLITATGQRVTLRCSPRSGDLSVYWYQQSLDQGLQFLIQYYNGEERAKGNILERFSAQQFPDLHSELNLSSLELGDSALYFCASSITGELNSPLHFGNGTRLTVT.

This clone showed up just once. V is TRBV5-8 and J is TRBJ2-1, with 13 nucleotides matching TRBD2. This CDR3 region has 15 residues. Germline V gene sequence: CDR1 SGHTS, CDR2 YDEGEE. Losses at the gene ends were 4 bases for V and 8 bases for J; bases not matched to a gene: 6. CDR3 sequence (DNA): TGTGCCAGCAGCCGAACTAGCGGGGGGGCCCATGAGCAGTTCTTC. Its protein is CASSRTSGGAHEQFF. Using reference TRBV5-8 and TRBJ2-1 for the parts outside the CDR3, the full variable domain is EAGVTQSPTHLIKTRGQQATLRCSPISGHTSVYWYQQALGLGLQFLLWYDEGEERNRGNFPPRFSGRQFPNYSSELNVNALELEDSALYLCASSRTSGGAHEQFFGPGTRLTVL.

This clone was recorded only once. J is TRBJ2-5 and V is TRBV5-8; 8 positions match TRBD1. Germline-derived CDR1 and CDR2 are SGHTS and YDEGEE. The CDR3 contains 13 residues. V was clipped by 2 bases and J by 4 bases; unmatched bases: 1. CDR3 nucleotides: TGTGCCAGCAGCTTAGACAGGGGAGAGACCCAGTACTTC. It codes for CASSLDRGETQYF.

The rearrangement links TRBV6-5 to TRBJ1-2; 8 positions agree with TRBD1. Unmatched junction bases numbered 13, after V lost 6 bases and J lost 7 bases. In germline, CDR1 is MNHEY, CDR2 SVGAGI. This CDR3 has 15 residues. The CDR3 is CASSTTQGALSGYTF. The CDR3 nucleotides are TGTGCCAGCAGCACAACCCAGGGGGCGCTATCTGGCTACACCTTC.

The V call is TRBV12-3 or TRBV12-4, the J call TRBJ2-7, with D possibly TRBD1 on 6 matching bases. The CDR3 sequence is 13 residues long. V lost 4 bases to trimming and J lost 6 bases, with 13 bases between them. The CDR3 DNA sequence: TGTGCCAGCAGTTCGCAACAGGGAAGCGAGCAGTACTTC. This sequence encodes CASSSQQGSEQYF.

Comment on this clone: The sample contains more than one DNA sequence encoding this CDR3. J is TRBJ1-1 and V is TRBV28; D might be TRBD1 (5 bases). Trimming cost V 6 bases and J 1 base, with 6 bases left between them. CDR3 length equals 12 residues. The germline CDR1 and CDR2 sequences are MDHEN and SYDVKM. The CDR3 DNA follows: TGTGCCAGCAGGACAGCGAACACTGAAGCTTTCTTT. Translating it yields CASRTANTEAFF.

This chain connects TRBV14 to TRBJ2-3; TRBD2 is a possible D gene (5 bases). CDR1 is SGHDN and CDR2 is FVKESK in the germline V gene. V was shortened by 4 bases and J by 5 bases, with 10 bases between the two germline ends. The CDR3 totals 13 residues. The CDR3 nucleotides are TGTGCCAGCAGCCTGAGGGTGAGAGATACGCAGTATTTT. Translation gives CASSLRVRDTQYF.

This sequence joins TRBV5-1 and TRBJ1-1; D perhaps matches TRBD1 (6 bases). Trimming stripped 2 bases from V and 1 base from J, with 12 bases between. Germline CDR1 is SGHRS and CDR2 is YFSETQ. This CDR3 is 15 amino acids long. The CDR3 DNA reads TGCGCCAGCAGCTTAGACAGGCCGGGGAACACTGAAGCTTTCTTT. This encodes CASSLDRPGNTEAFF.

The CDR3 region has the DNA TGTGCCAGCAGTTTACAGGGCACAGATACGCAGTATTTT. It specifies CASSLQGTDTQYF. This chain links TRBV12-3 or TRBV12-4 with TRBJ2-3; the D is unclear. Trimming took off 2 bases at V and 1 base at J, with 4 bases between the two ends. The CDR3 contains 13 residues.

The V call is TRBV6-5, the J call TRBJ2-7, with D tentatively TRBD2 (6 bases). CDR3 length: 14 amino acids. CDR1 is MNHEY, CDR2 SVGAGI, per germline. With 5 bases removed from V and 3 bases from J, the gap between germline ends came to 14 bases. The DNA for the CDR3 is TGTGCCAGCAGTCTTGGGGGGTCGATCTACGAGCAGTACTTC. Translating it yields CASSLGGSIYEQYF.

This sequence joins TRBV7-9 and TRBJ1-3, with 8 bases matching TRBD1. There are 16 residues in the CDR3. CDR1 SEHNR and CDR2 FQNEAQ come from the germline V gene (reference sequence). After removal of 4 bases from V and 0 bases from J, the junction contained 5 bases not matched to a gene. The CDR3 coding sequence is TGTGCCAGCAGCTATCAGACAGGGGCCTCTGGAAACACCATATATTTT. As protein: CASSYQTGASGNTIYF. Filled out from reference TRBV7-9 and TRBJ1-3, the complete variable domain reads DTGVSQNPRHKITKRGQNVTFRCDPISEHNRLYWYRQTLGQGPEFLTYFQNEAQLEKSRLLSDRFSAERPKGSFSTLEIQRTEQGDSAMYLCASSYQTGASGNTIYFGEGSWLTVV.

The chain couples TRBV19 to TRBJ1-5; 8 nucleotides line up with TRBD1. The CDR3 covers 15 residues. CDR1 and CDR2 from the germline V gene are LNHDA and SQIVND (reference sequence). After removal of 10 bases from V and 7 bases from J, the junction contained 15 bases not matched to a gene. Here the CDR3 DNA reads TGTGCCACGGCGGGCAGGGGGCAGGATTGGCAGCCCCAGCATTTT. It codes for CATAGRGQDWQPQHF.

This sequence joins TRBV7-8 and TRBJ1-2, with a weak D call TRBD1 (5 bases). V was pared by 8 bases and J by 2 bases, with 18 bases between. Germline loops: CDR1 SGHVS, CDR2 FQNEAQ. The CDR3 consists of 15 residues. Written as DNA, the CDR3 is TGTGCCAGCGGAAATCAGGGAACACTCAACTATGGCTACACCTTC. Residues: CASGNQGTLNYGYTF.

This clone was detected once. V is TRBV14 and J is TRBJ1-3; D is unclear. The germline gives CDR1 SGHDN, CDR2 FVKESK. Trimming took 4 bases from V and 0 from J, leaving 13 bases between them. This CDR3 region has 16 residues. This CDR3 is CASSPQTLNSGNTIYF. CDR3 nucleotide sequence: TGTGCCAGCAGCCCTCAGACACTCAACTCTGGAAACACCATATATTTT.

The V call is TRBV18, the J call TRBJ2-5, with 13 bases fitting TRBD2. Trimming removed 6 bases from V and 4 bases from J; junction bases left unmatched: 5. The CDR3 length is 15 residues. Germline CDR1 KGHSH, CDR2 LQKENI. CDR3 DNA: TGTGCCAGCTCCCCCCGGACTAGCGGGGGAGAGACCCAGTACTTC. This encodes CASSPRTSGGETQYF.